The following is a T cell receptor (beta chain) sequence with its context. As yet, its antigen is unknown. At one end, the junction sequence differs from germline, possibly due to a read error. Clinical symptoms, serum thyroxine and TRAb, thyroid ultrasound and orbital computed tomography were used for the diagnoses. Germline V gives CDR1 SSHAT, CDR2 FNYEAQ (reference sequence). The CDR3 runs 14 residues. The data were taken from a study of T cells in Graves' hyperthyroidism and ophthalmopathy. The wider study: Peripheral blood was acquired at first diagnosis, ahead of any therapy whatsoever. Whole-study results and caveats: Before onset, ophthalmopathy was predicted by the model a median around 6 months earlier.

Regions amplified from RNA transcripts were the TCR beta CDR3 regions. The TCR CDR3 first-round RT-PCR relied on the HTBI primer set. One entry per CDR3 protein results from TCRdb running MiXCR on the multiplex PCR reads. The profile shows roughly 740,000 distinct CDR3 sequences, around 17% of them singletons. The clonotype was recovered from a man between 18 and 29 years old with Graves' hyperthyroidism. The chain joins TRBV7-7 to TRBJ1-1, with D tentatively TRBD1 (5 bases). Sample: blood. DNA for the CDR3: TGTGCTAGCAGCCCGTCGACAGCAAGCACTGAAGCTTTCTTT. Residues: CASSPSTASTEAFF. Full variable domain (remainder filled in from reference TRBV7-7 and TRBJ1-1): GAGVSQSPRYKVTKRGQDVTLRCDPISSHATLYWYQQALGQGPEFLTYFNYEAQPDKSGLPSDRFSAERPEGSISTLTIQRTEQRDSAMYRCASSPSTASTEAFFGQGTRLTVV.